This TCR beta chain was sequenced during a study of naive and memory T cell subsets. Study outcomes and limitations: Clonotypes here are unpaired alpha or beta chain sequences. Possibly reflecting memory cells re-expressing CD45RA, a few larger clonotypes occurred in naive repertoires, especially CD8.

The beta constant-region primer was an equimolar mix of two oligonucleotides covering TRBC1 and TRBC2. Nested alpha and beta constant-region primers with the SP2 primer drove four PCR rounds on ligated cDNA. Using its own MiXCR run on the UMI-ligation and nested PCR reads, TCRdb lists one record per CDR3 protein. The data hold roughly 140,000 distinct CDR3 sequences, with about a fifth observed a single time. The CDR3 consists of 16 residues. Deletions cut 1 base from V and 6 bases from J, with 19 bases between. CDR1 is MGHRA and CDR2 is YSYEKL in the germline V gene. A remark on this clonotype: The antigen is not known.

V is TRBV4-1 and J is TRBJ2-7; TRBD1 might be the D (6 bases). The TCR was taken from a human donor in good health. Sample: naive CD8+ T cells from blood. The CDR3 DNA reads TGCGCCAGCAGCCAAGGGGCGGCAGGGGCCAGGGGCGAGCAGTACTTC. It translates to CASSQGAAGARGEQYF.